This T cell receptor beta chain was sequenced for a study of T cell repertoires in cytomegalovirus infection (dated by TCRdb to the late 2010s). As for the study more broadly: Peptide stimulations targeted recently identified HLA-C-restricted CMV epitopes, whose presentation resists viral immunomodulation, together with well-studied HLA-B-restricted epitopes. Because public TCR beta signatures pointed to carriage of CMV infection together with the matching HLA type, the HLA type of each donor mattered for the analysis. The research as a whole found: In both this cohort and an independent roughly 330-donor cohort, the cumulative frequency of public TCR beta family members distinguished carriers of CMV infection plus the relevant HLA type. The ex vivo response was dominated by HLA-C-restricted CMV-specific TCR beta clonotypes, and the single most frequent clonotype in two of eight donors was supplied by these HLA-C-restricted clonotypes.

The listed sequencing device is Illumina HiSeq 1500. Using fastp trimming at Q25 and MiXCR clonotype assembly, TCRdb reanalyzed the public sequencing data and kept in-frame beta chains. Records with the same CDR3 protein are collapsed into one entry carrying the most frequent genes and DNA. Recorded for this sample are 700,000 to 850,000 distinct CDR3 sequences; roughly 33% of them occurred a single time. The leading ten clones occupy roughly an eighth of the sample. The treatment or condition label, as the study defines it: in vitro stimulation with specific CMV peptide epitopes to enrich CMV-specific T cells. This clonotype has more than one count but fewer than ten. Its antigen is currently not known. No much larger clonotype is one base removed from it; base qualities were not supplied. The sequencing used cultured CD8+ T cells from PBMCs, collected from culture after CMV antigen stimulation. The receptor was derived from a human donor in good health (CMV status not recorded). Some clones in this sample may be carry-over from other donors' samples.

The CDR3 is CASSYNGYSYEQYF. The base sequence is TGTGCCAGCAGTTACAACGGGTACTCCTACGAGCAGTACTTC. The chain uses TRBV6-5 and TRBJ2-7; the D gene lacks a confident call. Taken from the germline V gene, the CDR1 and CDR2 loops are MNHEY and SVGAGI. A distance of 8 bases separates the germline ends of V and J, which lose 2 bases and 0 bases respectively. The CDR3, cysteine through phenylalanine, is 14 amino acids long. Only the CDR3 DNA is retained, 42 bases long and in frame from the first base.